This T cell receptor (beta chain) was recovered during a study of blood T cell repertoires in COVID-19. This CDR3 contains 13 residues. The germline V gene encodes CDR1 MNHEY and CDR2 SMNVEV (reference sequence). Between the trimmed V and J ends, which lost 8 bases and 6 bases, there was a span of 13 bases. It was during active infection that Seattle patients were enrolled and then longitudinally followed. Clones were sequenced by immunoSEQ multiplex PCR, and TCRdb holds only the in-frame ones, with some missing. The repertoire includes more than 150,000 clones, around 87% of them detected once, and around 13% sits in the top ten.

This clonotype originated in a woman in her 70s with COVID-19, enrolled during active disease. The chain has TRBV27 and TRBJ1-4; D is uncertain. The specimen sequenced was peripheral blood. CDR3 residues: CASSRLGDEKLFF. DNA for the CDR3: TGTGCCAGCTCGAGACTCGGGGATGAAAAACTGTTTTTT.